One and the same sample provided the 22 T cell receptor beta chains below, sequenced in a study of blood T cell repertoires in COVID-19. TCRdb keeps only in-frame clones here, not all; method: immunoSEQ multiplex PCR. The data show 60,000 to 85,000 clones, roughly four fifths seen once. The sample comprised peripheral blood. These receptors were obtained from a man older than 75 with acute or convalescent COVID-19.

V gene TRBV19 combines with J gene TRBJ2-3, with D possibly being TRBD1 (6 bases). CDR3 length: 17 amino acids. Per the germline V gene, CDR1 is LNHDA and CDR2 is SQIVND (reference sequence). Deletions cut 4 bases from V and 1 base from J, with 18 bases between. CDR3 sequence (DNA): TGTGCCAGTAGTACTTTCCTCAGACAGGTTCGCACAGATACGCAGTATTTT. Translated, it gives CASSTFLRQVRTDTQYF. The complete variable domain, with remaining parts taken from reference TRBV19 and TRBJ2-3, reads DGGITQSPKYLFRKEGQNVTLSCEQNLNHDAMYWYRQDPGQGLRLIYYSQIVNDFQKGDIAEGYSVSREKKESFPLTVTSAQKNPTAFYLCASSTFLRQVRTDTQYFGPGTRLTVL.

The chain has TRBV5-1 and TRBJ2-7, with 16 bases fitting TRBD2. The CDR3 runs to 16 residues. J was trimmed by 3 bases and V by 6 bases; bases with no gene match: 6. From germline, CDR1 is SGHRS and CDR2 YFSETQ. Written as DNA, the CDR3 is TGCGCCAGCAAGCAGGGACTAGCGGGAGGGAACTACGAGCAGTACTTC. Amino acids: CASKQGLAGGNYEQYF.

V usage is TRBV7-2 and J usage is TRBJ1-5; TRBD1 might be the D (6 bases). Per the germline V gene, CDR1 is SGHTA and CDR2 is FQGNSA. This CDR3 is built from 16 residues. Trimming removed 3 bases from V and 7 bases from J, with 19 bases in between. DNA of the CDR3: TGTGCCAGCAGCTTGTCCCTGACAGGATCGGGCCAGCCCCAGCATTTT. This gives the protein CASSLSLTGSGQPQHF.

This clone was detected only a few times. The chain is built from TRBV5-4 and TRBJ2-2; D gene uncertain. The CDR3 is made up of 16 amino acids. V gave up 3 bases and J gave up 2 bases, with 14 bases separating them. Germline V gene sequence: CDR1 SGHNT, CDR2 YYREEE (reference sequence). CDR3 nucleotides: TGTGCCAGCAGCTCATGGCTAGTCCTTAACACCGGGGAGCTGTTTTTT. This translates into CASSSWLVLNTGELFF. The variable domain in full, with the rest retrieved from reference TRBV5-4 and TRBJ2-2, is ETGVTQSPTHLIKTRGQQVTLRCSSQSGHNTVSWYQQALGQGPQFIFQYYREEENGRGNFPPRFSGLQFPNYSSELNVNALELDDSALYLCASSSWLVLNTGELFFGEGSRLTVL.

This clone was counted a few times. The chain recombines TRBV6-5 with TRBJ1-1; 8 bases map to TRBD1. The germline V gene has CDR1 MNHEY and CDR2 SVGAGI. The ends lost 6 bases at V and 1 base at J; junction bases unmatched: 4. The CDR3 length is 14 residues. The CDR3 loop reads CASRAGQANTEAFF. The DNA of the CDR3 is TGTGCCAGCAGAGCGGGACAGGCGAACACTGAAGCTTTCTTT.

The chain couples TRBV6-2 or TRBV6-3 to TRBJ2-5; TRBD1 agrees at 7 bases. The CDR3 extends over 15 amino acids. Germline V gives CDR1 MNHEY, CDR2 SVGEGT. The V segment lost 0 bases and the J segment 3 bases; nucleotides outside the gene matches: 4. CDR3 DNA sequence: TGTGCCAGCAGTTACTCGACAGGGTCTAAAGAGACCCAGTACTTC. This codes for CASSYSTGSKETQYF.

The chain combines TRBV24-1 with TRBJ2-3; D is possibly TRBD2 (5 bases). CDR1 KGHDR and CDR2 SFDVKD come from the germline V gene. The germline V and J ends were trimmed by 2 bases and 3 bases, with 11 bases remaining between them. CDR3 length: 15 residues. CDR3 coding DNA: TGTGCCACCAGTGATTACGGGATGCGGACAGATACGCAGTATTTT. The encoded protein is CATSDYGMRTDTQYF.

The chain uses TRBV28 and TRBJ2-7, with 8 bases lining up with TRBD1. The J segment lost 0 bases and the V segment lost 4 bases, leaving 5 bases of the junction unmatched. The CDR3 totals 15 residues. Germline V lookup: CDR1 MDHEN, CDR2 SYDVKM. CDR3 region: CASSWTGTGSYEQYF. The CDR3 DNA is TGTGCCAGCAGTTGGACCGGGACAGGCTCCTACGAGCAGTACTTC.

This sequence joins TRBV19 and TRBJ2-2, with a weak D call TRBD2 (7 bases). The germline V gene encodes CDR1 LNHDA and CDR2 SQIVND (reference sequence). Trimming pared 7 bases from V and 8 bases from J, leaving 17 bases between. This CDR3 has 14 residues. The CDR3: CASTRGGGWGELFF. The CDR3 bases are TGTGCCAGTACCCGTGGCGGGGGCTGGGGGGAGCTGTTTTTT.

As DNA, the CDR3 is TGCAGCGTTCTGGACAGGGTGAACACCGGGGAGCTGTTTTTT. Its translation: CSVLDRVNTGELFF. This rearrangement joins TRBV29-1 to TRBJ2-2; TRBD1 matches 8 bases. V gave up 5 bases and J gave up 1 base; unmatched junction bases: 3. Germline V gene data show CDR1 as SQVTM and CDR2 as ANQGSEA. The CDR3 runs 14 residues.

V is TRBV19 and J is TRBJ2-7, with 7 bases aligning to TRBD1. With V trimmed by 3 bases and J by 6 bases, 8 bases remained unmatched. CDR3 length: 14 residues. The germline V gene has CDR1 LNHDA and CDR2 SQIVND (reference sequence). The CDR3 nucleotides read TGTGCCAGTAGTATCACAGGGGCTAGTTCCGAGCAGTACTTC. This translates into CASSITGASSEQYF.

This clone was recorded only once. V is TRBV5-1 and J is TRBJ1-4; tentatively, D is TRBD1 (5 bases). This CDR3 is 14 amino acids long. The V end lost 4 bases, the J end lost 11 bases, and 18 bases lay between the germline ends. Germline values: CDR1 SGHRS, CDR2 YFSETQ. The CDR3 region has the DNA TGCGCCAGCAGCCCAGATGGGACCGGGAGGAAACTGTTTTTT. It translates to CASSPDGTGRKLFF.

The CDR3 DNA reads TGTGCCATCAGGCCGACAGGGACGCACGAGCAGTACTTC. Its translation: CAIRPTGTHEQYF. The J gene is TRBJ2-7, the V gene TRBV10-3, with 7 bases fitting TRBD1. This CDR3 is 13 amino acids long. J was trimmed by 5 bases and V by 6 bases; bases with no gene match: 7. From germline, CDR1 is ENHRY and CDR2 SYGVKD.

This chain joins TRBV5-3 and TRBJ2-7; 12 nucleotides line up with TRBD2. TRBV5-3 is identified as an open reading frame with a role that is uncertain. The CDR3 length is 15 residues. J was trimmed by 4 bases and V by 1 base; bases with no gene match: 3. The CDR3 DNA reads as TGTGCCAGAAGCTTGCCTAGCGGGAGGGATTACGAGCAGTACTTC. The encoded protein is CARSLPSGRDYEQYF.

The gene calls are TRBV7-7 and TRBJ1-1; D remains unclear. The germline V gene encodes CDR1 SSHAT and CDR2 FNYEAQ (reference sequence). V shed 1 base and J shed 0 bases, with 3 bases lying between them. This CDR3 is 13 amino acids long. CDR3: CASSLVVNTEAFF. The CDR3 nucleotides are TGTGCCAGCAGCTTAGTCGTGAACACTGAAGCTTTCTTT.

Regarding this clone: Because the CDR3 is missing its conserved closing phenylalanine or tryptophan, this is likely a read error. The chain has TRBV28 and TRBJ1-2, with D possibly being TRBD1 (6 bases). The CDR3 covers 14 residues. Deletions cut 3 bases from V and 2 bases from J, with 10 bases between. Germline V gives CDR1 MDHEN, CDR2 SYDVKM. CDR3 nucleotides: TGTGCCAGCAGTTTCCTAGGGGGAAACTATGGCTACACCCTC. Its protein product is CASSFLGGNYGYTL.

This clone was found a few times. The chain links TRBV28 to TRBJ2-3, with a weak D call TRBD2 (6 bases). Germline V gives CDR1 MDHEN, CDR2 SYDVKM. This CDR3 comprises 15 residues. Trimming removed 7 bases from V and 0 bases from J, with 14 bases in between. The CDR3 DNA is TGTGCCAGCACCGACACGGGAGATAGCACAGATACGCAGTATTTT. Encoded protein: CASTDTGDSTDTQYF. The full variable domain, completed using reference TRBV28 and TRBJ2-3, is DVKVTQSSRYLVKRTGEKVFLECVQDMDHENMFWYRQDPGLGLRLIYFSYDVKMKEKGDIPEGYSVSREKKERFSLILESASTNQTSMYLCASTDTGDSTDTQYFGPGTRLTVL.

Many counts were recorded for this clone. V gene TRBV9 combines with J gene TRBJ2-3; D is perhaps TRBD2 (6 bases). This CDR3 is 14 amino acids long. Between the trimmed V and J ends, which lost 4 bases and 4 bases, there was a span of 13 bases. The germline CDR1 and CDR2 sequences are SGDLS and YYNGEE. For the CDR3, the DNA is TGTGCCAGCAGCCAAGGGCGGGGTTCAGATACGCAGTATTTT. This sequence encodes CASSQGRGSDTQYF.

The genes are TRBV3-1 (or the pseudogene TRBV3-2) and TRBJ2-1; maybe TRBD1 (6 bases). V lost 1 base, J lost 0 bases, and 10 bases lay in between. The CDR3 totals 16 residues. Per germline, CDR1 LGHDT and CDR2 YNNKEL (reference sequence). This CDR3 is CASSQATGSSYNEQFF. In nucleotides, the CDR3 is TGTGCCAGCAGCCAAGCTACAGGGAGCTCCTACAATGAGCAGTTCTTC.

V gene TRBV10-3 combines with J gene TRBJ1-4; the match to TRBD1 covers 10 bases. Trimming removed 7 bases from V and 8 bases from J; junction bases left unmatched: 7. Germline V gene sequence: CDR1 ENHRY, CDR2 SYGVKD. The CDR3 loop spans 14 amino acids. In nucleotides, the CDR3 is TGTGCCATCAACTCCGGGACAGGGGAAGAAAAACTGTTTTTT. Its translation: CAINSGTGEEKLFF.

J is TRBJ1-2 and V is TRBV6-5, with D maybe TRBD1 (5 bases). With 11 bases removed from V and 3 bases from J, the gap between germline ends came to 10 bases. The CDR3 loop spans 11 amino acids. Germline-derived CDR1 and CDR2 are MNHEY and SVGAGI. The CDR3 sequence: CAGVGDYGYTF. The CDR3 nucleotides are TGTGCCGGCGTAGGGGACTATGGCTACACCTTC.

The chain is built from TRBV24-1 and TRBJ2-7; 8 bases match TRBD1. Trimming took 4 bases from V and 1 from J; bases not matched to a gene: 5. Per germline, CDR1 KGHDR and CDR2 SFDVKD. The CDR3 runs 15 residues. As DNA, the CDR3 is TGTGCCACCAGTGAGGGACAGGACTTATCCTACGAGCAGTACTTC. Translating it yields CATSEGQDLSYEQYF.